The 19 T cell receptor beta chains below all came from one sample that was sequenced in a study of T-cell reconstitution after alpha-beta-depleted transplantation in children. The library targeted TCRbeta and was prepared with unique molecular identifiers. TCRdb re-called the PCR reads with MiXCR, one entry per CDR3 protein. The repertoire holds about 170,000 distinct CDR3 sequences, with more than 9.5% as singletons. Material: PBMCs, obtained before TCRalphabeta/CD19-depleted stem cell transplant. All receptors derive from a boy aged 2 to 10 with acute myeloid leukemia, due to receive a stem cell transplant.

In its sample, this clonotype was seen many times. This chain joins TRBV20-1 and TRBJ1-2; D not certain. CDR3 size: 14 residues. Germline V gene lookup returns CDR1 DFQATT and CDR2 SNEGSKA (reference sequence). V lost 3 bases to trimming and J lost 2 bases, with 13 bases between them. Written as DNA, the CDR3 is TGCAGTGCTAGGTCTGCAGAGGGCAACTATGGCTACACCTTC. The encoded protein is CSARSAEGNYGYTF.

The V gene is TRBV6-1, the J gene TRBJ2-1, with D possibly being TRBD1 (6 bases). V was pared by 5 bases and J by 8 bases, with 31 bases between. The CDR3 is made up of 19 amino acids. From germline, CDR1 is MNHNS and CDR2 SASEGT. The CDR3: CASSPTGTGFGAVSDEQFF. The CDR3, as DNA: TGTGCCAGCAGTCCCACGGGAACAGGGTTCGGGGCTGTCTCGGATGAGCAGTTCTTC.

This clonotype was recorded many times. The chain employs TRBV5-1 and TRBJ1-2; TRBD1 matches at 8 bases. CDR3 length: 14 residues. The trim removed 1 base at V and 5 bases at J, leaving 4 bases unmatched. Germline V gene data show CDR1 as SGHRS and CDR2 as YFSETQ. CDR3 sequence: CASSLPDRGYGYTF. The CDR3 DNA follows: TGCGCCAGCAGCTTGCCTGACAGGGGATATGGCTACACCTTC.

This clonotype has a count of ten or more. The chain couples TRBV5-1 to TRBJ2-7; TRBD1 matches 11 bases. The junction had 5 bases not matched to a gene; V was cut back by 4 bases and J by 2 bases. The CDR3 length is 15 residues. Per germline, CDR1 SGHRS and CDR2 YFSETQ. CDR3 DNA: TGCGCCAGCAGCCCGGGACAGGGGGGTGCCTACGAGCAGTACTTC. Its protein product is CASSPGQGGAYEQYF.

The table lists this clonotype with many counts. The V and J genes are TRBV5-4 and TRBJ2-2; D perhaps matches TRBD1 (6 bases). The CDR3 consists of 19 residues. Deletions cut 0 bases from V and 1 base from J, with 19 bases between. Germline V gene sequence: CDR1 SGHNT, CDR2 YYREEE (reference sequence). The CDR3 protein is CASSLGAPRGWKNTGELFF. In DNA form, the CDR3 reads TGTGCCAGCAGCTTGGGGGCCCCCAGGGGATGGAAGAACACCGGGGAGCTGTTTTTT.

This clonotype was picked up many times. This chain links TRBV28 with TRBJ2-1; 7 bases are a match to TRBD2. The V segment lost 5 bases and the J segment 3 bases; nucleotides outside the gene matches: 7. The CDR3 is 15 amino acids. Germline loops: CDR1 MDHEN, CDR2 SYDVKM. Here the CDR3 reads CASSPGWGGYNEQFF. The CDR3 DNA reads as TGTGCCAGCAGTCCAGGGTGGGGGGGCTACAATGAGCAGTTCTTC.

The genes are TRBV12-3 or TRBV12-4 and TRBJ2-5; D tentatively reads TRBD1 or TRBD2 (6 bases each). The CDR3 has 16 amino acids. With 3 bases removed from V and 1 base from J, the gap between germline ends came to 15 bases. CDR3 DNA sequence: TGTGCCAGCAGTTTCGGCCGAGGGGGGCCCCAAGAGACCCAGTACTTC. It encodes CASSFGRGGPQETQYF.

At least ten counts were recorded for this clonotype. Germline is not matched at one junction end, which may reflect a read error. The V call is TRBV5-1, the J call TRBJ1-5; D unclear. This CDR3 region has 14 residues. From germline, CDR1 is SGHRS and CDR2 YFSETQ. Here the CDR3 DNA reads TGTGCCAGCAGCTTAGGCGGAAGCAATCAGCCCCAGCATTTT. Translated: CASSLGGSNQPQHF.

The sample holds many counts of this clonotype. The CDR3 sequence: CASSLVMWGGLNEQFF. For the CDR3, the DNA is TGTGCCAGCAGCTTAGTGATGTGGGGGGGCCTAAATGAGCAGTTCTTC. This sequence joins TRBV11-2 and TRBJ2-1; D might be TRBD2 (7 bases). V was clipped by 1 base and J by 7 bases, with 17 bases between them. The germline CDR1 and CDR2 sequences are SGHAT and FQNNGV. CDR3 length equals 16 residues.

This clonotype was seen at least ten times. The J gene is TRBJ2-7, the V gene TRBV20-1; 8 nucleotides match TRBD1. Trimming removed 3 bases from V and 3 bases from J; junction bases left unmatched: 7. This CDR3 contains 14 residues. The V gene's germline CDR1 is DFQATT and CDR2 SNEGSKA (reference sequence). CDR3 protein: CSASPRDRSYEQYF. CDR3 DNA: TGCAGTGCTAGCCCCCGGGACAGGAGCTACGAGCAGTACTTC.

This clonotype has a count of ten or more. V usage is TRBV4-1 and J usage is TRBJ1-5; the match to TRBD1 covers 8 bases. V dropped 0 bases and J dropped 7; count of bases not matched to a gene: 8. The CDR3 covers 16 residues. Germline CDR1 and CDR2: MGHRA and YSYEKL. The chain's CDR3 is CASSQDPGQGRQPQHF. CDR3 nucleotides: TGCGCCAGCAGCCAAGACCCTGGACAGGGCCGACAGCCCCAGCATTTT.

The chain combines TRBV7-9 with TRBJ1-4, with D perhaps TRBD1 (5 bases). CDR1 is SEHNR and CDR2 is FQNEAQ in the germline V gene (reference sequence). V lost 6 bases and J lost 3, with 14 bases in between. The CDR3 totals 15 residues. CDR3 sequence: CASSPGEGPNEKLFF. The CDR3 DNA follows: TGTGCCAGCAGTCCCGGGGAGGGACCTAATGAAAAACTGTTTTTT. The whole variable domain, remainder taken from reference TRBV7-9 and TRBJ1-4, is DTGVSQNPRHKITKRGQNVTFRCDPISEHNRLYWYRQTLGQGPEFLTYFQNEAQLEKSRLLSDRFSAERPKGSFSTLEIQRTEQGDSAMYLCASSPGEGPNEKLFFGSGTQLSVL.

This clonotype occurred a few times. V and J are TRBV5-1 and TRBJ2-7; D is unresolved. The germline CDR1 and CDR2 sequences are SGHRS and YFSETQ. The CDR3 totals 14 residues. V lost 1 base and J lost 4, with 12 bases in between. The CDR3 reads CASSLRGFGYEQYV. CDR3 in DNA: TGCGCCAGCAGCTTGAGAGGTTTTGGGTACGAGCAGTACGTC.

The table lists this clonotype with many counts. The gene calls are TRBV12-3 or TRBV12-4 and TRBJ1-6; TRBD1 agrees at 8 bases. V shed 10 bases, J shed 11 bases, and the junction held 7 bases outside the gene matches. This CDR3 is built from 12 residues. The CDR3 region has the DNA TGTGCCACCCGGACAGGGCGGGCACCCCTCCACTTT. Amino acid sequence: CATRTGRAPLHF.

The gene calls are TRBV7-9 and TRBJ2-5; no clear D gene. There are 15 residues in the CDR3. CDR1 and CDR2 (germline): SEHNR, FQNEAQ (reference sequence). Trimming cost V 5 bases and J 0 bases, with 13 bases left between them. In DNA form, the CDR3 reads TGTGCCAGCAGCCACCCGGCTTGGTACCAAGAGACCCAGTACTTC. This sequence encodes CASSHPAWYQETQYF.

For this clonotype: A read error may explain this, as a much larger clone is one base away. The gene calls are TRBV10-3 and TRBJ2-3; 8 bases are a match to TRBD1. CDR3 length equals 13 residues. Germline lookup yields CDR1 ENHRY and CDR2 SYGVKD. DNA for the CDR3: TGTGGCATTCGACAGGGGCTCACAGATACGCAGTATTTT. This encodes CGIRQGLTDTQYF.

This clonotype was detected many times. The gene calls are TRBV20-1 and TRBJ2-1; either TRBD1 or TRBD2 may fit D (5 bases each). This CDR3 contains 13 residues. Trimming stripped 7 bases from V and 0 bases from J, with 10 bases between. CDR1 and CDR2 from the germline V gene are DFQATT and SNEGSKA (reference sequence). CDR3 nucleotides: TGCAGTGGTGGGGGTTACTCCTACAATGAGCAGTTCTTC. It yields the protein CSGGGYSYNEQFF.

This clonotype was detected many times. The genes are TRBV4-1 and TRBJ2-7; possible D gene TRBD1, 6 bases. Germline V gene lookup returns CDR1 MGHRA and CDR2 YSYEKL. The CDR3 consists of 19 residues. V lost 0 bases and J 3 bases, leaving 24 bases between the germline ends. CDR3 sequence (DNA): TGCGCCAGCAGCCAAGAAGGGGGTGCCGGGGCAGAGGGTCTCTACGAGCAGTACTTC. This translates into CASSQEGGAGAEGLYEQYF.

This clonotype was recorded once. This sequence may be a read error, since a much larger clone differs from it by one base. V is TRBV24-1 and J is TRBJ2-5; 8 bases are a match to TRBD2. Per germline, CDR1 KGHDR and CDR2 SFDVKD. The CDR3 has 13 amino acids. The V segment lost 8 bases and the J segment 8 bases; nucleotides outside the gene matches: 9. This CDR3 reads CATNREGVDTQYF. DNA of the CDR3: TGTGCCACCAATCGGGAGGGCGTGGACACCCAGTACTTC.